This TCR beta chain was identified during a study of T cell repertoires in cytomegalovirus infection. Across the study: In public TCR beta signatures, there were indications of both CMV infection and matching HLA type.

This clonotype has just a few counts. Its antigen is not identified. Using its own MiXCR run on the reads, TCRdb lists one record per CDR3 protein. The table has roughly 500,000 distinct CDR3 sequences, around 10% seen once; the top ten hold roughly 10%. Study-wide findings and caveats: The study found HLA-C-restricted CMV-specific TCR beta clonotypes dominating the ex vivo response. Frequencies of public TCR beta families were cumulated, and this identified carriers of CMV plus the relevant HLA.

This clonotype originated in a human donor in good health (CMV status not recorded). Some clones in this sample may be carry-over from other donors' samples. Sequenced input: PBMCs.

CDR3 amino acids: CAGNRRTGTGGSGANVLTF. CDR3 sequence (DNA): TGTGCCGGAAACCGAAGAACCGGGACAGGGGGTTCTGGGGCCAACGTCCTGACTTTC. The chain carries TRBV30 and TRBJ2-6; 11 bases map to TRBD1. CDR3 length: 19 residues. The ends lost 8 bases at V and 1 base at J; junction bases unmatched: 16. Germline-derived CDR1 and CDR2 are GTSNPN and SVGIG (reference sequence). The whole variable domain, remainder taken from reference TRBV30 and TRBJ2-6, is SQTIHQWPATLVQPVGSPLSLECTVEGTSNPNLYWYRQAAGRGLQLLFYSVGIGQISSEVPQNLSASRPQDRQFILSSKKLLLSDSGFYLCAGNRRTGTGGSGANVLTFGAGSRLTVL.